This T cell receptor (beta chain) is from a study of blood T cell repertoires in COVID-19. Study in general: COVID-19 samples from acute and convalescent phases originated in the United States, Italy and Spain. From T cells, B-cell-depleted T cells, or PBMCs came the material, which was cDNA or gDNA.

Source study methods: Amplification with reference gene primers provided the estimates of nucleated cell counts. Here immunoSEQ multiplex PCR was the method, and the copy in TCRdb shows in-frame clones only, minus some. V and J calls and clone size are given by that table; D and trimming were obtained from the DNA. The sample consists of some 190,000 clones, approximately 85% of them appearing once. V lost 5 bases, J lost 5 bases, and 11 bases stayed unmatched. The germline V gene has CDR1 SGHTA and CDR2 FQGTGA. This CDR3 is built from 16 residues. This clonotype originated in a man aged 55 to 69 with acute or convalescent COVID-19. The sample consisted of peripheral blood. The chain employs TRBV7-3 and TRBJ2-3; 9 bases are a match to TRBD2. CDR3 residues: CASSLVPSGMQDTQYF. CDR3 nucleotide sequence: TGTGCCAGCAGCCTCGTCCCTAGCGGGATGCAAGATACGCAGTATTTT.